The source of this TCR beta chain is a study of tumor-infiltrating lymphocytes in oesophageal squamous cell carcinoma. Many counts were recorded for this clonotype. TCRdb redid the calling of the PCR reads with MiXCR, one entry per CDR3 protein. The sample lists fewer than 15,000 distinct CDR3 sequences, about half occurring once. The TCR comes from a female donor with esophageal squamous cell carcinoma. Material: blood.

The CDR3 region is CASSLVQGVSYEQYF. The CDR3 DNA reads TGTGCCAGCAGTTTGGTTCAGGGCGTTTCCTACGAGCAGTACTTC. The V gene is TRBV12-3 or TRBV12-4, the J gene TRBJ2-5; TRBD1 might be the D (5 bases). Judging by the DNA end, TRBJ2-7 fits better; the J call may be wrong. CDR3 length equals 15 residues.